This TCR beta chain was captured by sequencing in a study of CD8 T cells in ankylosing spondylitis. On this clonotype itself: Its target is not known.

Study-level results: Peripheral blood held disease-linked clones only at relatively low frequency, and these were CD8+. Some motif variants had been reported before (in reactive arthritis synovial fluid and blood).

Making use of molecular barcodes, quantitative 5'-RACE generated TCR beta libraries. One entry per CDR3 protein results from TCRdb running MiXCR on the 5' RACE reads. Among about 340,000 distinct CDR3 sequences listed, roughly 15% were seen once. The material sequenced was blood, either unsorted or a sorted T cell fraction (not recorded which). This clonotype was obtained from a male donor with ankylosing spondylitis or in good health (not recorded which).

This CDR3 reads CAISEGIERSTDTQYF. Here the CDR3 DNA reads TGTGCCATCAGTGAGGGGATTGAGCGGAGCACAGATACGCAGTATTTT. The chain combines TRBV10-3 with TRBJ2-3; a possible D gene is TRBD2 (5 bases). This CDR3 is built from 16 residues. V was pared by 2 bases and J by 0 bases, with 12 bases between. Germline V gene data show CDR1 as ENHRY and CDR2 as SYGVKD.